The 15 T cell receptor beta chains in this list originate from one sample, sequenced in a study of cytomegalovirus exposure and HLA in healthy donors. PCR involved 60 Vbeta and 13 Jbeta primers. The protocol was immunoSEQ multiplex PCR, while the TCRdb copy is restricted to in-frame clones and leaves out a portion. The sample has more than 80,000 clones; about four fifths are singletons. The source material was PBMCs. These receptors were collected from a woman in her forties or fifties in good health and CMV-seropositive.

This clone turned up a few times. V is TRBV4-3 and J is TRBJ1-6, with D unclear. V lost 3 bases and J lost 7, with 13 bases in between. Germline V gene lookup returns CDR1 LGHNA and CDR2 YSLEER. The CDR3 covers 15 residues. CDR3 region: CASSHLPDGNSPLHF. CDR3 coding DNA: TGCGCCAGCAGCCATCTCCCAGACGGGAATTCACCCCTCCACTTT.

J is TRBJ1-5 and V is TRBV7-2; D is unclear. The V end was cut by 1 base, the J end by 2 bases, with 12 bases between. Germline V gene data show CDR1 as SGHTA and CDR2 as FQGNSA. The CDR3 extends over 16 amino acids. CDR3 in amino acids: CASSLVGRNGNQPQHF. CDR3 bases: TGTGCCAGCAGCTTAGTGGGCAGGAACGGCAATCAGCCCCAGCATTTT.

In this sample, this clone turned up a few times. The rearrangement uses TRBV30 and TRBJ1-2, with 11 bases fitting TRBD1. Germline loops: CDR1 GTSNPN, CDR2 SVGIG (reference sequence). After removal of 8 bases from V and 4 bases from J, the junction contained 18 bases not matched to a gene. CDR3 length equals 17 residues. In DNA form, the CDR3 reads TGTGCCCTTACCAAGTCGGGACAGGGGGGTTGGGGCTATGGCTACACCTTC. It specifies CALTKSGQGGWGYGYTF.

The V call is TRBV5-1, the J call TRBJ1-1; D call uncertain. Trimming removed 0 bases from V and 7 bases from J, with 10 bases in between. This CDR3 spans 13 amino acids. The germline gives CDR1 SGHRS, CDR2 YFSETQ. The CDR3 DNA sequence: TGCGCCAGCAGCTTGGGGGGAGTGGGTGAAGCTTTCTTT. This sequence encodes CASSLGGVGEAFF.

In DNA, the CDR3 is TGTGCCAGCAGCTTAAACAGGGCAGAGACCGGGGAGCTGTTTTTT. Translating it yields CASSLNRAETGELFF. This chain joins TRBV7-2 and TRBJ2-2; TRBD1 is a possible D gene (6 bases). CDR1 and CDR2 from the germline V gene are SGHTA and FQGNSA. The CDR3 sequence is 15 residues long. Trimming stripped 2 bases from V and 5 bases from J, with 12 bases between.

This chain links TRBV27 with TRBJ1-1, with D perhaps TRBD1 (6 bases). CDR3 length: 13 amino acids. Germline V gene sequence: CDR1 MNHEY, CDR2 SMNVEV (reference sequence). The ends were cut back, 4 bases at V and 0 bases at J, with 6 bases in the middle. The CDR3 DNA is TGTGCCAGCAGTTGGACAGTGAACACTGAAGCTTTCTTT. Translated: CASSWTVNTEAFF.

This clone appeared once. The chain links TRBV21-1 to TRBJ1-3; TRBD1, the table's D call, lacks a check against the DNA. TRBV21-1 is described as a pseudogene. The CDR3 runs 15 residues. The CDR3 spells CASSEQQGFGNTIYF. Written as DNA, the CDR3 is TGTGCCAGCAGCGAGCAACAGGGCTTTGGAAACACCATATATTTT.

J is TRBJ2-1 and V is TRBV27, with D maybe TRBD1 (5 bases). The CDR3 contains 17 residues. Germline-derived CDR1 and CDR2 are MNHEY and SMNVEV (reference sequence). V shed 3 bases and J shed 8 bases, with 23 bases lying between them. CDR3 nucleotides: TGTGCCAGCAGTTTTTCCTCTAGGGTTTTGGGGCGCCATGAGCAGTTCTTC. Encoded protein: CASSFSSRVLGRHEQFF.

The CDR3 nucleotides are TGCGCCAGCAGCTTATCCCGGCGGGGGGGCACAGATACGCAGTATTTT. This gives the protein CASSLSRRGGTDTQYF. This chain joins TRBV5-1 and TRBJ2-3, with TRBD2 identical over 8 bases. Trimming removed 2 bases from V and 1 base from J; junction bases left unmatched: 6. The CDR3 is 16 residues long. From germline, CDR1 is SGHRS and CDR2 YFSETQ.

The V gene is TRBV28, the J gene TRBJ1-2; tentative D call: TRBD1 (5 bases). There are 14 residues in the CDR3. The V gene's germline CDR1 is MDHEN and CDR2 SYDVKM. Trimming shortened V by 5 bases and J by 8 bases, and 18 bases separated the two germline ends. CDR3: CASSPGRGELGYTF. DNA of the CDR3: TGTGCCAGCAGTCCAGGGCGGGGGGAGTTAGGCTACACCTTC.

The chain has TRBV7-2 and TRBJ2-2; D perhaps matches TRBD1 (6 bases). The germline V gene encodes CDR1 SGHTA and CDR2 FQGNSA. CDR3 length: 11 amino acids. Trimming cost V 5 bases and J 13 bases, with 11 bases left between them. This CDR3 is CASSPDRRLFF. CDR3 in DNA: TGTGCCAGCAGCCCAGACAGGCGGCTGTTTTTT.

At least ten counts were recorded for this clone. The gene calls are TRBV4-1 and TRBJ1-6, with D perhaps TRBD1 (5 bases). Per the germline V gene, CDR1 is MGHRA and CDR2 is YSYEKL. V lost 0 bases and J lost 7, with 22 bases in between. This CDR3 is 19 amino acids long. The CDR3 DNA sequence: TGCGCCAGCAGCCAAGATTCGGTATACGGGGAGGGGACCAATTCACCCCTCCACTTT. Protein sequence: CASSQDSVYGEGTNSPLHF.

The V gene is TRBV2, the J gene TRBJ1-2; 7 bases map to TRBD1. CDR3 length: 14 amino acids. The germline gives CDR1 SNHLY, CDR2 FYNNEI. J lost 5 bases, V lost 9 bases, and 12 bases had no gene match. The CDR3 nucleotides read TGTGCCAGACAGGACAGGAGTGGCAATTATGGCTACACCTTC. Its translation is CARQDRSGNYGYTF. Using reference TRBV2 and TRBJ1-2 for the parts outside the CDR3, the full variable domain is EPEVTQTPSHQVTQMGQEVILRCVPISNHLYFYWYRQILGQKVEFLVSFYNNEISEKSEIFDDQFSVERPDGSNFTLKIRSTKLEDSAMYFCARQDRSGNYGYTFGSGTRLTVV.

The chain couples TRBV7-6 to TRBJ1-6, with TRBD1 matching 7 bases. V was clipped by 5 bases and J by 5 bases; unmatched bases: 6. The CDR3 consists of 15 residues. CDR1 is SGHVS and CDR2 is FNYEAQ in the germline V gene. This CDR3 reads CASSRDRLNNSPLHF. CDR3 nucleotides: TGTGCCAGCAGCCGGGACAGACTCAATAATTCACCCCTCCACTTT. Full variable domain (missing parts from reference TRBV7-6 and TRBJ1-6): GAGVSQSPRYKVTKRGQDVALRCDPISGHVSLYWYRQALGQGPEFLTYFNYEAQQDKSGLPNDRFSAERPEGSISTLTIQRTEQRDSAMYRCASSRDRLNNSPLHFGNGTRLTVT.

CDR3 protein: CARSLGTGRKGETQYF. CDR3 DNA: TGTGCCAGAAGCCTAGGGACAGGGCGGAAGGGGGAGACCCAGTACTTC. The J gene is TRBJ2-5, the V gene TRBV5-3; 9 bases map to TRBD1. TRBV5-3 is an open reading frame whose function is uncertain. J lost 5 bases, V lost 4 bases, and 12 bases had no gene match. The CDR3 runs 16 residues.